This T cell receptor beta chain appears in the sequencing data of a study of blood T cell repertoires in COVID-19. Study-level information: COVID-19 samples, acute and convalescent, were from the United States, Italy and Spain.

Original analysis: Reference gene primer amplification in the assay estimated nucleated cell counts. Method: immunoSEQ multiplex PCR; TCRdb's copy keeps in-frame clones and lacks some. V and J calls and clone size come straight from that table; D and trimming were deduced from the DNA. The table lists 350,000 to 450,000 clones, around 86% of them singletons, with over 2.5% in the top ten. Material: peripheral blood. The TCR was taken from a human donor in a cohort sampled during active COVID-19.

The CDR3 protein is CASGTSSYEQYF. The CDR3 bases are TGTGCCAGCGGGACTAGCTCATACGAGCAGTACTTC. The rearrangement uses TRBV28 and TRBJ2-7; TRBD2 agrees at 9 bases. Germline V CDR1 and CDR2: MDHEN, SYDVKM. With V trimmed by 8 bases and J by 4 bases, 3 bases remained unmatched. This CDR3 comprises 12 residues.